This T cell receptor (beta chain) is from a study of CD8 T cells in ankylosing spondylitis. Study results and caveats: Disease-associated clones were reportedly significantly overrepresented in matched ankylosing spondylitis synovial fluid. Past studies reported some motif variants in reactive arthritis synovial fluid and blood. Peripheral blood samples showed relatively rare disease-linked clones, and these clones were CD8+. Seemingly characteristic of ankylosing spondylitis blood was a TCR beta motif consisting of several highly homologous variants.

Each TCR beta library was made by quantitative 5'-RACE that incorporated molecular barcodes. TCRdb fed the 5' RACE reads into MiXCR, producing one record per CDR3 protein. In the table there are tens of thousands of distinct CDR3 sequences, more than 8.5% of which are singletons. A remark on this clonotype: Its antigen is not identified.

The CDR3 runs to 15 residues. V gave up 0 bases and J gave up 2 bases, with 10 bases separating them. Germline-derived CDR1 and CDR2 are LNHNV and YYDKDF (reference sequence). This rearrangement joins TRBV15 to TRBJ2-5, with TRBD1 as a possible D gene (6 bases). The sequence derives from a male donor with ankylosing spondylitis. Sequenced: blood, either unsorted or a sorted T cell fraction (not recorded which). CDR3 sequence reads: CATSRDGGQQETQYF. The CDR3, as DNA: TGTGCCACCAGCAGAGACGGTGGACAGCAAGAGACCCAGTACTTC.